This T cell receptor (beta chain) was sequenced for a study of T cell responses to AZD1222 COVID-19 vaccine. Trimming removed 5 bases from V and 0 bases from J; junction bases left unmatched: 9. Per germline, CDR1 LNHDA and CDR2 SQIVND (reference sequence). The CDR3 loop spans 17 amino acids. Study results and limitations: Regions 160-218 and 743-854 dominated among vaccine-associated CD4 TCRs spanning spike.

Assay used: immunoSEQ multiplex PCR; TCRdb lists only in-frame clones, some missing. The sample carries fewer than 250,000 clones, around 92% recorded once. Worth noting for this clone: Its antigen remains unidentified.

The sample consisted of peripheral blood, taken on day 0 of AZD1222 vaccination. V usage is TRBV19 and J usage is TRBJ1-4; TRBD1 agrees at 7 bases. The sequence derives from an adult in good health. The CDR3 region has the DNA TGTGCCAGTAGTCAACGGCCAGGACAGGCAACTAATGAAAAACTGTTTTTT. Its translation is CASSQRPGQATNEKLFF. The full variable domain, its missing parts supplied by reference TRBV19 and TRBJ1-4, is DGGITQSPKYLFRKEGQNVTLSCEQNLNHDAMYWYRQDPGQGLRLIYYSQIVNDFQKGDIAEGYSVSREKKESFPLTVTSAQKNPTAFYLCASSQRPGQATNEKLFFGSGTQLSVL.